The 12 T cell receptor beta chains reported below all come from one sample, sequenced in a study of blood T cell repertoires in COVID-19. Assay: immunoSEQ multiplex PCR; the TCRdb copy retains only in-frame clones and omits some. The sample has approximately 200,000 clones; over 75% are singletons. Sequenced: peripheral blood. The receptors here all came from a human donor with active or convalescent COVID-19. The donor label of this sample is uncertain.

The rearrangement joins TRBV20-1 to TRBJ2-1; 8 nucleotides line up with TRBD1. The germline V gene has CDR1 DFQATT and CDR2 SNEGSKA (reference sequence). This CDR3 contains 11 residues. With V trimmed by 8 bases and J by 10 bases, 7 bases remained unmatched. CDR3 residues: CSTGGPEEQFF. For the CDR3, the DNA is TGCAGTACAGGGGGGCCAGAAGAGCAGTTCTTC.

In its sample, this clone was seen once. V is TRBV6-5 and J is TRBJ1-2; TRBD1 agrees at 9 bases. Germline CDR1 and CDR2: MNHEY and SVGAGI. This CDR3 region has 15 residues. J gave up 6 bases and V 4 bases, and 9 bases lay outside the gene matches. CDR3 loop: CASSFRQGEGHGYTF. In nucleotides, the CDR3 is TGTGCCAGCAGTTTTCGACAGGGGGAGGGACATGGCTACACCTTC.

The genes are TRBV5-6 and TRBJ2-1; 12 nucleotides match TRBD2. Germline V gene lookup returns CDR1 SGHDT and CDR2 YYEEEE. Trimming took 4 bases from V and 3 from J; bases not matched to a gene: 14. There are 19 residues in the CDR3. The CDR3 sequence is CASSLKPGLAGLYYNEQFF. CDR3 DNA sequence: TGTGCCAGCAGCCTCAAGCCGGGACTAGCGGGCCTTTACTACAATGAGCAGTTCTTC.

This chain joins TRBV15 and TRBJ1-4; the D gene is possibly TRBD1 (6 bases). In germline, CDR1 is LNHNV, CDR2 YYDKDF (reference sequence). The CDR3 covers 15 residues. The V and J ends lost 7 bases and 4 bases respectively, with 16 bases between them. The CDR3 DNA follows: TGTGCCACCAAGACCGACAGGCGCAATAATGAAAAACTGTTTTTT. Protein: CATKTDRRNNEKLFF.

V and J are TRBV5-4 and TRBJ1-1; TRBD1 might be the D (6 bases). CDR1 is SGHNT, CDR2 YYREEE, per germline (reference sequence). V lost 5 bases and J lost 11, with 19 bases in between. The CDR3 runs 13 residues. CDR3 sequence reads: CASRRTGSVGAFF. CDR3 in DNA: TGTGCCAGCAGACGTACAGGGAGCGTTGGGGCTTTCTTT.

Regarding this clone: One end of the junction is discordant with germline, which a read error may explain. The rearrangement uses TRBV7-7 and TRBJ2-5, with 11 nucleotides matching TRBD2. Per germline, CDR1 SSHAT and CDR2 FNYEAQ (reference sequence). This CDR3 has 16 residues. For the CDR3, the DNA is TGTGCCAGCAGCTTAGGGGCCGTAGGGACTAGCGGTTCCGTAGACTTC. The encoded protein is CASSLGAVGTSGSVDF.

This clone appeared a single time. The chain uses TRBV3-1 (or the pseudogene TRBV3-2) and TRBJ1-5, with 7 bases lining up with TRBD1. CDR3 length: 14 residues. Trimming removed 3 bases from V and 3 bases from J; junction bases left unmatched: 2. Germline CDR1 is LGHDT and CDR2 is YNNKEL (reference sequence). CDR3 in DNA: TGTGCCAGCAGCCAGAAGGGGGCCAATCAGCCCCAGCATTTT. The encoded protein is CASSQKGANQPQHF.

The chain has TRBV2 and TRBJ1-3; a weak D match, TRBD1 (6 bases). CDR1 is SNHLY, CDR2 FYNNEI, per germline. The V end lost 3 bases, the J end lost 4 bases, and 16 bases lay between the germline ends. The CDR3 loop spans 16 amino acids. Here the CDR3 reads CASSEGGGTSGNTIYF. The CDR3 DNA reads as TGTGCCAGCAGTGAGGGGGGGGGCACGTCAGGAAACACCATATATTTT.

The rearrangement links TRBV14 to TRBJ1-2; D remains unclear. The CDR3 runs 13 residues. Germline V gene lookup returns CDR1 SGHDN and CDR2 FVKESK. Between the trimmed V and J ends, which lost 1 base and 7 bases, there was a span of 10 bases. The CDR3 DNA reads TGTGCCAGCAGCCAAGTAGCTGGATCTGGCTACACCTTC. Its translation is CASSQVAGSGYTF.

This chain joins TRBV7-6 and TRBJ1-6; D perhaps matches TRBD1 (5 bases). The CDR3 contains 16 residues. Germline V gene lookup returns CDR1 SGHVS and CDR2 FNYEAQ. Deletions cut 5 bases from V and 3 bases from J, with 14 bases between. CDR3 sequence: CASSVEGMGYNSPLHF. CDR3 DNA: TGTGCCAGCAGCGTAGAGGGGATGGGCTATAATTCACCCCTCCACTTT.

The V and J genes are TRBV19 and TRBJ1-5; D not resolved. The CDR3 is made up of 16 amino acids. Between the trimmed V and J ends, which lost 0 bases and 0 bases, there was a span of 9 bases. CDR1 is LNHDA and CDR2 is SQIVND in the germline V gene (reference sequence). CDR3 region: CASSIDPTASNQPQHF. The CDR3 nucleotides are TGTGCCAGTAGTATAGATCCGACTGCTAGCAATCAGCCCCAGCATTTT.

The chain is built from TRBV7-2 and TRBJ1-1; maybe TRBD1 (6 bases). V was cut by 1 base and J by 6 bases, with 12 bases left in between. The CDR3 spans 14 residues. Germline lookup yields CDR1 SGHTA and CDR2 FQGNSA. CDR3 in DNA: TGTGCCAGCAGCTTAGGGGGGCTCTCCGCTGAAGCTTTCTTT. Translating it yields CASSLGGLSAEAFF. Drawing the rest from reference TRBV7-2 and TRBJ1-1, the complete variable domain is GAGVSQSPSNKVTEKGKDVELRCDPISGHTALYWYRQSLGQGLEFLIYFQGNSAPDKSGLPSDRFSAERTGGSVSTLTIQRTQQEDSAVYLCASSLGGLSAEAFFGQGTRLTVV.